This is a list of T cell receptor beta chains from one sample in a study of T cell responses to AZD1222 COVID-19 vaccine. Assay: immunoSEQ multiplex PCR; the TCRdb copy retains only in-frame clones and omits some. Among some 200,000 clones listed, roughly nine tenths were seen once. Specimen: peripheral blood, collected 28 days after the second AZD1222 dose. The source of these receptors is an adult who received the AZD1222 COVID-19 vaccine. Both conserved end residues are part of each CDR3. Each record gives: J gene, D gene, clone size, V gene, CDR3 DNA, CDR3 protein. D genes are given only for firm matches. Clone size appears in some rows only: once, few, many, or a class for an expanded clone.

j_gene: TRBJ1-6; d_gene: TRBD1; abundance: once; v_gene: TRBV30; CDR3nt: TGTGCCTGGAGTGGGGGGACAGGAAGGAATTCACCCCTCCACTTT; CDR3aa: CAWSGGTGRNSPLHF
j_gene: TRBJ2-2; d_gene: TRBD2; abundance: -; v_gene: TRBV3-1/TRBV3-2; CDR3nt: TGTGCCAGCAGCCAAGCGCGGGAGGGCACGAACACCGGGGAGCTGTTTTTT; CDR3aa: CASSQAREGTNTGELFF
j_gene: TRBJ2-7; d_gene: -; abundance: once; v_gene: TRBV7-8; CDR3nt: TGTGCCAGCAGCTTAGGACGGAGGTCCTACGAGCAGTACTTC; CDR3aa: CASSLGRRSYEQYF
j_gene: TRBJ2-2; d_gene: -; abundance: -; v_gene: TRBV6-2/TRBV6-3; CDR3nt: TGTGCCAGCAGTTATTTGGCGGGCACCGGGGAGCTGTTTTTT; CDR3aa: CASSYLAGTGELFF
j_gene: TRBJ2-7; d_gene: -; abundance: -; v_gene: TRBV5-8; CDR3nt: TGTGCCAGCAGCTCAAGAACGACATTAACCTACGAGCAGTACTTC; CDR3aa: CASSSRTTLTYEQYF
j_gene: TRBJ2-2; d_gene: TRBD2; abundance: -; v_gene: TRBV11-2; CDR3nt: TGTGCCAGCAGCCTCCGGGCTAGCGGGAACACCGGGGAGCTGTTTTTT; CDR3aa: CASSLRASGNTGELFF
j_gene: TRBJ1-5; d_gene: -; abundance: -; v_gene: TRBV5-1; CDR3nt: TGCGCCAGCAGCAATGGCAGCAATCAGCCCCAGCATTTT; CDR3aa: CASSNGSNQPQHF
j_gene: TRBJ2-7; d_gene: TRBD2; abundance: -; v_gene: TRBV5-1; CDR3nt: TGCGCCAGCAGCTCTCTCCCTCCGGGACTAGCGGGGTTTTGGAGCGAGCAGTACTTC; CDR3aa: CASSSLPPGLAGFWSEQYF
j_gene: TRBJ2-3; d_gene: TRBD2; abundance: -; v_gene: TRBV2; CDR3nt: TGTGCCAGCAGACGTCGCGGGAGCGTGGAGACAGATACGCAGTATTTT; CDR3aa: CASRRRGSVETDTQYF
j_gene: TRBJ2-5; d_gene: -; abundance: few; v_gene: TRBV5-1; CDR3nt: TGCGCCAGCAGCTTGATGGGGGCCCAAGAGACCCAGTACTTC; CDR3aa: CASSLMGAQETQYF
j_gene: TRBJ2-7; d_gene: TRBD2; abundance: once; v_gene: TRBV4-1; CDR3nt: TGCGCCAGCAGATCGACTAGCGGGACGAACTCCTACGAGCAGTACTTC; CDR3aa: CASRSTSGTNSYEQYF
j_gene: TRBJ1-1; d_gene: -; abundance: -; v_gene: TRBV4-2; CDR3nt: TGTGCCAGCAGCCACCCCTTGGGCCCCCAGGGAGCCTTTGAAGCTTTCTTT; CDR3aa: CASSHPLGPQGAFEAFF
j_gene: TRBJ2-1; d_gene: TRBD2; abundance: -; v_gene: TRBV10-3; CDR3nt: TGTGCCATCAGTGACCCCGGGACTAGCCCCAGCTCCTACAATGAGCAGTTCTTC; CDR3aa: CAISDPGTSPSSYNEQFF
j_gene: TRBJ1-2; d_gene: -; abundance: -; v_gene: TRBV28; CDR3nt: TGTGCCAGCCGTACTAAGGTATTGGTCCATGGCTACACCTTC; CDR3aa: CASRTKVLVHGYTF
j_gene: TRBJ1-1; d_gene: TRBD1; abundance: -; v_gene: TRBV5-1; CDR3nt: TGCGCCAGCAGCCCAGGGATGACAGGGATGTACACTGAAGCTTTCTTT; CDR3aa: CASSPGMTGMYTEAFF
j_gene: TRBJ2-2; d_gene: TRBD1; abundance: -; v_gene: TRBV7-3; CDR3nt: TGTGCCAGCAGCAAACAGGGGGCCGGGGAGCTGTTTTTT; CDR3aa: CASSKQGAGELFF
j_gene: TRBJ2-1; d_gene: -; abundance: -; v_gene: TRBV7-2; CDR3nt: TGTGCCAGCAGCCCGTCCCGAGGGTTGTACCGCGAGCAGTTCTTC; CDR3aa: CASSPSRGLYREQFF
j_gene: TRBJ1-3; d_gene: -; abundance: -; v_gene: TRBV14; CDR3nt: TGTGCCAGCAGCCAAGGGTCAGGTCGGGGAAACACCATATATTTT; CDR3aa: CASSQGSGRGNTIYF
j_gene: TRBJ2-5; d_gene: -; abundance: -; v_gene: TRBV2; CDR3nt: TGTGCCAGCAGTGAGAAGCGGATTGTAGCCCAGTACTTC; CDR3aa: CASSEKRIVAQYF
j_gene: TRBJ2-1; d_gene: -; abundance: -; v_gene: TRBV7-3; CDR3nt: TGTGCCAGCAGCTGGGGTCCCGGGCCGTTTGAGCAGTTCTTC; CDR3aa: CASSWGPGPFEQFF
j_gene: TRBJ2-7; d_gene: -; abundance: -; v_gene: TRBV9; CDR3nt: TGTGCCAGCAGCGCAAGACTGAGCTCCTACGAGCAGTACTTC; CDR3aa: CASSARLSSYEQYF
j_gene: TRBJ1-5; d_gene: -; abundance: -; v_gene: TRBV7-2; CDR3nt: TGTGCCAGCAGCTCCCCTCGCGGCAATCAGCCCCAGCATTTT; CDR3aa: CASSSPRGNQPQHF
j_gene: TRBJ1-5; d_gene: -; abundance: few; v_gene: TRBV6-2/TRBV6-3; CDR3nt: TGTGCCAGCACCCCCCAGGGCAATCAGCCCCAGCATTTT; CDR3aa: CASTPQGNQPQHF
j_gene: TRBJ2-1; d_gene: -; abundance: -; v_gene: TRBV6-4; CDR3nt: TGTGCCAGCAGGTACCGGGACTCCTACAATGAGCAGTTCTTC; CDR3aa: CASRYRDSYNEQFF
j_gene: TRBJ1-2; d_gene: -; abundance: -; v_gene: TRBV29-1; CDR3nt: TGCAGCGTTGGAAGGGTCCTGTCGGACTATGGCTACACCTTC; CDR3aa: CSVGRVLSDYGYTF
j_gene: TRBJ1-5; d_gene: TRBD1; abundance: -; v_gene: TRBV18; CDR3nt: TGTGCCAGCTCATCACAGGGGGCAGTGGGCAATCAGCCCCAGCATTTT; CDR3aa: CASSSQGAVGNQPQHF
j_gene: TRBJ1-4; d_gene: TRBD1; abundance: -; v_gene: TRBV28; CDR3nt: TGTGCCAGCAGTTCGGGACAGGGCAATGAAAAACTGTTTTTT; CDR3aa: CASSSGQGNEKLFF
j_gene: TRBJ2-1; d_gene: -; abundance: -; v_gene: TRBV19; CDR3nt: TGTGCCAGTACCTATAGGGGGGTAAACCCCTACAATGAGCAGTTCTTC; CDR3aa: CASTYRGVNPYNEQFF
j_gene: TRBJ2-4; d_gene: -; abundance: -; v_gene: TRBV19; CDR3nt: TGTGCCAGTAGTATTCGACAGGACCAGTACTTC; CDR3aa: CASSIRQDQYF
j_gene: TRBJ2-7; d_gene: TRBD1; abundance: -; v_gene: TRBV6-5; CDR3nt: TGTGCCAGCAGCCAGGGGGAGGAGCAGTACTTC; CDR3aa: CASSQGEEQYF
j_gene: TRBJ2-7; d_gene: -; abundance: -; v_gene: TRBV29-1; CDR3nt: TGCAGCGTACAAAAAGGGGGGACCGACGAGCAGTACTTC; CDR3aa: CSVQKGGTDEQYF
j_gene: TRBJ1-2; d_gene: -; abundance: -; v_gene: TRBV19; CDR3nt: TGTGCCAGTACCCCGAGCGGGGATGCAGGGGGCTACACCTTC; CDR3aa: CASTPSGDAGGYTF
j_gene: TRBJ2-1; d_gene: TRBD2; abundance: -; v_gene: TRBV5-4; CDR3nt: TGTGCCAGCAGCTCCCCCGGACTAGCGGGCATAACCAATGAGCAGTTCTTC; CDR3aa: CASSSPGLAGITNEQFF
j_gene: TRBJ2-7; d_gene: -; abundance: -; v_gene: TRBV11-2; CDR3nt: TGTGCCAGCGGCTCAGGCTACGAGCAGTACTTC; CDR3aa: CASGSGYEQYF
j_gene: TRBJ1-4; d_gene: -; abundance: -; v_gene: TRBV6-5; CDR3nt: TGTGCCAGCAAAAATAAGCCTCAGGGTTGGGAAAAACTGTTTTTT; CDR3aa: CASKNKPQGWEKLFF
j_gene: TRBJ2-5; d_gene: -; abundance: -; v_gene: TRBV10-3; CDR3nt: TGTGCCATCAGTGGTACAGGAAAAGAGACCCAGTACTTC; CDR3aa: CAISGTGKETQYF
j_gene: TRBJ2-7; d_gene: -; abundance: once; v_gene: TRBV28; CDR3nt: TGTGCCAGCAGGGGGCACTACGAGCAGTACTTC; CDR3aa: CASRGHYEQYF
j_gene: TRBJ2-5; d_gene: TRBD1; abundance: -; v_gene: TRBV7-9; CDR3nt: TGTGCCAGCAGCCCTCGAAGGACAGGGTACCAAGAGACCCAGTACTTC; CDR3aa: CASSPRRTGYQETQYF
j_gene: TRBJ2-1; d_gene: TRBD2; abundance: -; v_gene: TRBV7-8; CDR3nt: TGTGCCAGCAGCTTACAGTGGGGGAGGGCCCCCTACAATGAGCAGTTCTTC; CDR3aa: CASSLQWGRAPYNEQFF
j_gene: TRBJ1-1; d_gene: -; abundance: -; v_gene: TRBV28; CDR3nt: TGTGCCAGCACAAGGGAGGGGAGCACTGAAGCTTTCTTT; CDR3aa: CASTREGSTEAFF
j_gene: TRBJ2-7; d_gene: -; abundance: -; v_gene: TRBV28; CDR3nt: TGTGCCAGCAGTTTATGGGGGGGGCAGGGGGACGAGCAGTACTTC; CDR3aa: CASSLWGGQGDEQYF
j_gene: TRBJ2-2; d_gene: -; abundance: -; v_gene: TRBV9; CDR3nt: TGTGCCAGCAGCCCCCTCGCACCCGCGAACACCGGGGAGCTGTTTTTT; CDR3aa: CASSPLAPANTGELFF
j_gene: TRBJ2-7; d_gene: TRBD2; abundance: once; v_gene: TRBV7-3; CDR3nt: TGTGCCAGCAGCTCACAGCTACCGGGGGGAAAGCAGTACTTC; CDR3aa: CASSSQLPGGKQYF